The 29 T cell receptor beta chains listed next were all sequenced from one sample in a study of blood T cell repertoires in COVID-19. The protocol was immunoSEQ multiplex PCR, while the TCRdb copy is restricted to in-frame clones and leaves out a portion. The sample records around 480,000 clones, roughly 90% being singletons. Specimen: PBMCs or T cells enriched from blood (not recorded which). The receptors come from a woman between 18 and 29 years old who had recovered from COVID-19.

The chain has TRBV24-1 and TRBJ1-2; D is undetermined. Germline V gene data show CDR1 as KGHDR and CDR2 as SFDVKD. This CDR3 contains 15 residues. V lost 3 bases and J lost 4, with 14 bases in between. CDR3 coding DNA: TGTGCCACCAGTGATCGCCAAGACGGGATCTATGGCTACACCTTC. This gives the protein CATSDRQDGIYGYTF.

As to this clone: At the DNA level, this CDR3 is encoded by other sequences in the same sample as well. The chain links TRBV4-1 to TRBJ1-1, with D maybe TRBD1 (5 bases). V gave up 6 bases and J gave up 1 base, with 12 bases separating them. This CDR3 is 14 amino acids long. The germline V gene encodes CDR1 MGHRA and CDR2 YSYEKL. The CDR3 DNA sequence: TGCGCCAGCAGGGGACTGTTGAAGAACACTGAAGCTTTCTTT. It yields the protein CASRGLLKNTEAFF.

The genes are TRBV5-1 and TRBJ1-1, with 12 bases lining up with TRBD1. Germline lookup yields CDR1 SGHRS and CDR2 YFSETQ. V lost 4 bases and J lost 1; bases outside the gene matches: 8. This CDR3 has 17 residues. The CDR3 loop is CASSLGQGANPNTEAFF. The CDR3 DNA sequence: TGCGCCAGCAGCCTGGGACAGGGGGCTAATCCGAACACTGAAGCTTTCTTT.

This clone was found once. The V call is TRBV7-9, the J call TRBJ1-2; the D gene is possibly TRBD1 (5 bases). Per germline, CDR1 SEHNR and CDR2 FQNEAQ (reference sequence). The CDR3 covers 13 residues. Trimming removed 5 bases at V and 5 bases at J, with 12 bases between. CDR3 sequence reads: CASSPFGGYGYTF. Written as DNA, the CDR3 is TGTGCCAGCAGCCCCTTCGGGGGGTATGGCTACACCTTC.

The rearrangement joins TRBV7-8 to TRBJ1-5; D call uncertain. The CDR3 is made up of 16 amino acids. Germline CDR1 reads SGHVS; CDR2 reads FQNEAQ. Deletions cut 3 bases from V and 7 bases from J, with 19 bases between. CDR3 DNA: TGTGCCAGCAGCTTTTCGTGGAGCCAGAGCGACCAGCCCCAGCATTTT. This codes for CASSFSWSQSDQPQHF.

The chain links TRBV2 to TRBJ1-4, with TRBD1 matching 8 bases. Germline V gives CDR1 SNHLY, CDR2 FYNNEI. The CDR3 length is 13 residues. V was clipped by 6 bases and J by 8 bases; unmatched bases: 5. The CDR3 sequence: CASRRQGREKLFF. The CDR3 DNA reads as TGTGCCAGCAGGCGACAGGGGCGAGAAAAACTGTTTTTT.

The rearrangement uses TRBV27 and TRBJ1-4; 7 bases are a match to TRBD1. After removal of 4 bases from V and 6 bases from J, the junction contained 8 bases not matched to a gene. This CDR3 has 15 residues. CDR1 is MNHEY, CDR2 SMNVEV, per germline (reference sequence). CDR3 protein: CASSSARGVDEKLFF. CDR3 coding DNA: TGTGCCAGCAGTTCCGCCAGGGGGGTAGATGAAAAACTGTTTTTT.

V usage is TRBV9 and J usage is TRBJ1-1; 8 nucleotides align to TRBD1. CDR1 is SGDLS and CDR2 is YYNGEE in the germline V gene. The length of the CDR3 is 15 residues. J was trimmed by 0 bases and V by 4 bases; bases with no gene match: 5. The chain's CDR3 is CASSPRTGMNTEAFF. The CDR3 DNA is TGTGCCAGCAGCCCCCGGACAGGGATGAACACTGAAGCTTTCTTT. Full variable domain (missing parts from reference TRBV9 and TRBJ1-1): DSGVTQTPKHLITATGQRVTLRCSPRSGDLSVYWYQQSLDQGLQFLIQYYNGEERAKGNILERFSAQQFPDLHSELNLSSLELGDSALYFCASSPRTGMNTEAFFGQGTRLTVV.

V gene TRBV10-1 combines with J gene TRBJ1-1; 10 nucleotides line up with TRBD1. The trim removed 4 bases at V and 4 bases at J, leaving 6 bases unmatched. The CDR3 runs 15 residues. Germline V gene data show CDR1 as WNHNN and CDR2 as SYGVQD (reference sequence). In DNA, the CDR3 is TGCGCCAGCAGTGGGGTTGGACAGGGGGGCACTGAAGCTTTCTTT. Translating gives CASSGVGQGGTEAFF.

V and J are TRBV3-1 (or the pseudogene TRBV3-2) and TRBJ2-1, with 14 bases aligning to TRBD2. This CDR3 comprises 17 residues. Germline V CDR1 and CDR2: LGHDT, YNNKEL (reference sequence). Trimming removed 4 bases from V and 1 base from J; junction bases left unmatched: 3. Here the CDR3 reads CASSLGTSGGSYNEQFF. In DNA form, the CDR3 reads TGTGCCAGCAGCCTTGGGACTAGCGGGGGTTCCTACAATGAGCAGTTCTTC.

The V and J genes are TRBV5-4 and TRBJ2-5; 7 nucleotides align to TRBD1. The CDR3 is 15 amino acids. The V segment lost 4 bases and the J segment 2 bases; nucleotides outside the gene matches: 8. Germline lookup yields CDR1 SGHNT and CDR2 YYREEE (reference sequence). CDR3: CASSRGQTTQETQYF. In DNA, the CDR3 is TGTGCCAGCAGCCGGGGACAGACGACACAAGAGACCCAGTACTTC.

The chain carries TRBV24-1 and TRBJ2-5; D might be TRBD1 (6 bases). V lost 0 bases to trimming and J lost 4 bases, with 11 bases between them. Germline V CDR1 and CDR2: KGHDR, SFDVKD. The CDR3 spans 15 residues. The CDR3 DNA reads TGTGCCACCAGTGATTTGAAAGGGGGAGCAGAGACCCAGTACTTC. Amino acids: CATSDLKGGAETQYF.

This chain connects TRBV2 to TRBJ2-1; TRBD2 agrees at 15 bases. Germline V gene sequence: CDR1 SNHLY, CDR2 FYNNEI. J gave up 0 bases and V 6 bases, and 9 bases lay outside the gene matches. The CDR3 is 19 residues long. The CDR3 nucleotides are TGTGCCAGCAGATTACCGGGACTAGCGGGGGGTAGCTCCTACAATGAGCAGTTCTTC. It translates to CASRLPGLAGGSSYNEQFF.

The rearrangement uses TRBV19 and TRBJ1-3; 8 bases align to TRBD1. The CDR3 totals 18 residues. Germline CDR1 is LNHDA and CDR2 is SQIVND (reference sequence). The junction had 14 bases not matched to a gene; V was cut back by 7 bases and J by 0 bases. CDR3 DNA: TGTGCCAGTAATCTAGGCTTTGGACAGGGACGCTCTGGAAACACCATATATTTT. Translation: CASNLGFGQGRSGNTIYF. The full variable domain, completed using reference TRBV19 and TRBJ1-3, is DGGITQSPKYLFRKEGQNVTLSCEQNLNHDAMYWYRQDPGQGLRLIYYSQIVNDFQKGDIAEGYSVSREKKESFPLTVTSAQKNPTAFYLCASNLGFGQGRSGNTIYFGEGSWLTVV.

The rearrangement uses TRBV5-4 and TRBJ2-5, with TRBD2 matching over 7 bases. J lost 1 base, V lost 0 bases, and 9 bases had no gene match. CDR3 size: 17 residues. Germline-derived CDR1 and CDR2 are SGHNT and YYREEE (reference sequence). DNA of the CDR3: TGTGCCAGCAGCTTGGCCGAACCCCCTAGCGGCCAAGAGACCCAGTACTTC. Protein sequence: CASSLAEPPSGQETQYF. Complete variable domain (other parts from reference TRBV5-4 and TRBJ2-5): ETGVTQSPTHLIKTRGQQVTLRCSSQSGHNTVSWYQQALGQGPQFIFQYYREEENGRGNFPPRFSGLQFPNYSSELNVNALELDDSALYLCASSLAEPPSGQETQYFGPGTRLLVL.

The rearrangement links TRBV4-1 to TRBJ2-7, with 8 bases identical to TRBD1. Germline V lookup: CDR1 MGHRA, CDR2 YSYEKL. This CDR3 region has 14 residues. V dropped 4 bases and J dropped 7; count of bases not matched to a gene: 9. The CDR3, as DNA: TGCGCCAGCAGCCCCGCGGACAGGGTATGGGAGCAGTACTTC. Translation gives CASSPADRVWEQYF.

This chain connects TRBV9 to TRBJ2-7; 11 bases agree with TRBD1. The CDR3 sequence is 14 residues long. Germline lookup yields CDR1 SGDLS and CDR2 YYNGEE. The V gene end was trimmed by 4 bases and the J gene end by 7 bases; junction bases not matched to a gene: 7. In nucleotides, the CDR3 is TGTGCCAGCAGCTTCGGACAGGGGGCTGGAGAGCAGTACTTC. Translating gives CASSFGQGAGEQYF.

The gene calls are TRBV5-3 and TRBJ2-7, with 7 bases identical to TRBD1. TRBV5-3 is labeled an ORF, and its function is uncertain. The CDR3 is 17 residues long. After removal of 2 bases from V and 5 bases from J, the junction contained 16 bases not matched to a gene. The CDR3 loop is CARSFNKTRGQFNEQYF. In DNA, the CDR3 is TGTGCCAGAAGCTTCAACAAAACTAGGGGGCAGTTCAACGAGCAGTACTTC.

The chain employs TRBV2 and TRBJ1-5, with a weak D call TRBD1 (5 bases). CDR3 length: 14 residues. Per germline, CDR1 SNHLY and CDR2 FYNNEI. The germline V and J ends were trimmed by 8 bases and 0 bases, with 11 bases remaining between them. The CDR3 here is CASGATTSNQPQHF. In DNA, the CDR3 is TGTGCCAGCGGGGCTACGACTAGCAATCAGCCCCAGCATTTT.

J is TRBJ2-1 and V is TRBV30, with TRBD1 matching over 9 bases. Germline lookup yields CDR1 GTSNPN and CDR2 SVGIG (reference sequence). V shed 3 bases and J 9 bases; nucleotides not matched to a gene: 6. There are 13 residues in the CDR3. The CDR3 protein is CAWRLTGGAEQFF. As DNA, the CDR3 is TGTGCCTGGAGGTTGACAGGGGGGGCTGAGCAGTTCTTC.

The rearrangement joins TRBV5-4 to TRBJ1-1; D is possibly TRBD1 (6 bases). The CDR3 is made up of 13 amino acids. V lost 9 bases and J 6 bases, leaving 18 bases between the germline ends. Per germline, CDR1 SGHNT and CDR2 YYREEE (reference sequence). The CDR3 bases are TGTGCCACCCACCAAGGGGGTAAGGCTGAAGCTTTCTTT. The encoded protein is CATHQGGKAEAFF.

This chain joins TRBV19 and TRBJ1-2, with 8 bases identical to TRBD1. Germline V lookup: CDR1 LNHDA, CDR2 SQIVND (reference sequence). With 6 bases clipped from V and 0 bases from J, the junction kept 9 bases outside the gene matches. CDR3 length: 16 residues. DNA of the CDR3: TGTGCCAGTAGATCGGACAGGGCAGAAGCTAACTATGGCTACACCTTC. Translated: CASRSDRAEANYGYTF.

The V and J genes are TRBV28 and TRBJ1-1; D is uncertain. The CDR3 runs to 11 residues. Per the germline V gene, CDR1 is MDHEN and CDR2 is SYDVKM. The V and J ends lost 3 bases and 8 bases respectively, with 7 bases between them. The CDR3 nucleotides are TGTGCCAGCAGTTTTGGCAGGGAAGCTTTCTTT. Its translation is CASSFGREAFF.

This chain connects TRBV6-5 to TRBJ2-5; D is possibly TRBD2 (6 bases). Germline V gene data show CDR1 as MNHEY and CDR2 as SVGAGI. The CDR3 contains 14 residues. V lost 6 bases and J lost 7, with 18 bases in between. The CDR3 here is CASSRGIIEGTQYF. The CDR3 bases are TGTGCCAGCAGCCGCGGGATCATCGAAGGGACCCAGTACTTC.

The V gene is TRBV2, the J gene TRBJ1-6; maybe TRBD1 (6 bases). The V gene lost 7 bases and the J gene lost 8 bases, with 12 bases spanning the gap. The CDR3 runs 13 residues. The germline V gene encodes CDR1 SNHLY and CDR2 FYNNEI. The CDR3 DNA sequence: TGTGCCAGCAAAGAGGGGGGGTATTCACCCCTCCACTTT. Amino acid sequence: CASKEGGYSPLHF.

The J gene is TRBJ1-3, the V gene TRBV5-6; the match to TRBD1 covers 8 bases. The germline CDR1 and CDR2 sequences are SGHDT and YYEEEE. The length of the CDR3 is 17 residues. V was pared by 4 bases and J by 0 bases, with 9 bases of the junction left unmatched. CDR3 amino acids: CASSAAGQVFSGNTIYF. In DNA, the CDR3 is TGTGCCAGCAGCGCCGCGGGACAGGTTTTCTCTGGAAACACCATATATTTT.

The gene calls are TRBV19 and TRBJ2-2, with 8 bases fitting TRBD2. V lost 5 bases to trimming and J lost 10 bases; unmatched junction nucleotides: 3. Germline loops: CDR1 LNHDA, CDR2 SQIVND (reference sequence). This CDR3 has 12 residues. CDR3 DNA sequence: TGTGCCAGTAGTCCCGGGGGGGCGGAGCTGTTTTTT. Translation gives CASSPGGAELFF.

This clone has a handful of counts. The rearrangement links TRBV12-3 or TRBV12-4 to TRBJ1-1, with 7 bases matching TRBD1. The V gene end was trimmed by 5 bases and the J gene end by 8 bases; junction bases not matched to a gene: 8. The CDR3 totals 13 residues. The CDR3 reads CASSAGQAGEAFF. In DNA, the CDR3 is TGTGCCAGCAGTGCAGGACAGGCCGGGGAAGCTTTCTTT.

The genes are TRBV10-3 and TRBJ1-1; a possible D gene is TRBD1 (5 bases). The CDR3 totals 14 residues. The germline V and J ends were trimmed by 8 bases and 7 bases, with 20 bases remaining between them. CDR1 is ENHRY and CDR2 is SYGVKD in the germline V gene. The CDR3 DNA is TGTGCCATCCGCGCCCAGGGTTCAGCCAATGAAGCTTTCTTT. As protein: CAIRAQGSANEAFF.